This T cell receptor (beta chain) was captured in a study of cytomegalovirus exposure and HLA in healthy donors. The CDR3 sequence is 12 residues long. The germline V gene encodes CDR1 SGHAT and CDR2 FQNNGV. The ends were cut back, 6 bases at V and 3 bases at J, with 9 bases in the middle. Each of the donors was a healthy bone marrow donor. While unrecorded immune exposures were likely, the donors were nominally healthy when sampled. Primers for the PCR totalled 60 Vbeta and 13 Jbeta. Profiling relied on immunoSEQ multiplex PCR, and the TCRdb table lists in-frame clones only, not all of them. The profile covers 150,000 or so clones, with approximately 80% appearing a single time and 4.2% taken by the ten largest. This clone was found once. Its antigen is unknown. Study findings and constraints: Cytomegalovirus association was listed for 170 or so TCR beta chains. Later analysis found that TCR beta chains associated with HLA were more clonally expanded than other, equally common chains.

This receptor was identified in a male donor in good health and CMV-seropositive. The sequencing sample was made of PBMCs. V and J are TRBV11-2 and TRBJ2-7, with a weak D call TRBD1 (6 bases). The CDR3 DNA is TGTGCCAGCAGGCGGACAGTCTACGAGCAGTACTTC. Translated: CASRRTVYEQYF.